A single sample gave rise to the 32 T cell receptor beta chains below, sequenced in a study of blood T cell repertoires in COVID-19. Generated by immunoSEQ multiplex PCR, the TCRdb table keeps only in-frame clones and is missing some. This table holds roughly 36,000 clones, roughly 85% found once. The specimen sequenced was peripheral blood. All receptors derive from a man in his fifties or sixties with active COVID-19.

This chain joins TRBV4-1 and TRBJ2-1; 7 bases are a match to TRBD2. V lost 1 base and J lost 7; bases outside the gene matches: 10. CDR3 length equals 16 residues. Germline assignment: CDR1 MGHRA and CDR2 YSYEKL. CDR3 DNA sequence: TGCGCCAGCAGCCAAGTGTGGGTAGCGGGCGGTAATGAGCAGTTCTTC. Protein sequence: CASSQVWVAGGNEQFF.

This clone was detected once. This chain connects TRBV20-1 to TRBJ2-3; TRBD2 agrees at 9 bases. Germline assignment: CDR1 DFQATT and CDR2 SNEGSKA (reference sequence). J was trimmed by 7 bases and V by 3 bases; bases with no gene match: 11. CDR3 length: 15 amino acids. CDR3 in amino acids: CSASFSSGDRNTQYF. The CDR3 nucleotides read TGCAGTGCTAGTTTTTCTAGCGGGGACCGGAATACGCAGTATTTT.

The chain recombines TRBV5-1 with TRBJ2-2; 7 nucleotides agree with TRBD2. Germline trimming cut 3 bases from V and 3 bases from J; bases unmatched to any gene: 5. The germline V gene has CDR1 SGHRS and CDR2 YFSETQ. This CDR3 contains 15 residues. The CDR3 nucleotides read TGCGCCAGCAGCTGGAGCGGGAAACACACCGGGGAGCTGTTTTTT. It is translated as CASSWSGKHTGELFF.

The chain recombines TRBV6-5 with TRBJ1-1, with a weak D call TRBD1 (5 bases). CDR3 length: 15 residues. Trimming removed 7 bases at V and 4 bases at J, with 19 bases between. The germline gives CDR1 MNHEY, CDR2 SVGAGI. The CDR3 bases are TGTGCCAGCACCAAACCCGCGGGGGGATCCACTGAAGCTTTCTTT. It translates to CASTKPAGGSTEAFF.

In this sample, this clone turned up a few times. This chain uses TRBV7-2 with TRBJ2-7, with TRBD2 matching over 11 bases. CDR1 SGHTA and CDR2 FQGNSA come from the germline V gene. The CDR3 length is 17 residues. After removal of 2 bases from V and 2 bases from J, the junction contained 8 bases not matched to a gene. CDR3 sequence (DNA): TGTGCCAGCAGCTTACTAGGTGGGACTAGCGGTGCCTACGAGCAGTACTTC. It codes for CASSLLGGTSGAYEQYF.

The rearrangement links TRBV28 to TRBJ2-7, with a weak D call TRBD1 (7 bases). The length of the CDR3 is 16 residues. V was cut by 2 bases and J by 2 bases, with 16 bases left in between. The germline V gene has CDR1 MDHEN and CDR2 SYDVKM. The CDR3 DNA is TGTGCCAGCAGTTTAATTGGAGGGGGCAGCCCCTACGAGCAGTACTTC. It encodes CASSLIGGGSPYEQYF.

This chain joins TRBV2 and TRBJ2-5; 13 positions match TRBD2. The CDR3 contains 17 residues. From germline, CDR1 is SNHLY and CDR2 FYNNEI. V gave up 6 bases and J gave up 6 bases; unmatched junction bases: 13. The CDR3 bases are TGTGCCAGCAGACCCCGGGCCCTGGGACTAGCGGGGAAGACCCAGTACTTC. Translation: CASRPRALGLAGKTQYF.

V is TRBV7-9 and J is TRBJ1-1; a possible D gene is TRBD1 (5 bases). V was trimmed by 0 bases and J by 1 base, leaving 6 bases between them. The CDR3 totals 14 residues. Germline CDR1 SEHNR, CDR2 FQNEAQ (reference sequence). CDR3 coding DNA: TGTGCCAGCAGCTTAGCAGGGGAGAACACTGAAGCTTTCTTT. This sequence encodes CASSLAGENTEAFF.

The chain links TRBV6-1 to TRBJ1-6, with D possibly matching TRBD1 (6 bases). Germline values: CDR1 MNHNS, CDR2 SASEGT. This CDR3 is 14 amino acids long. V was pared by 2 bases and J by 18 bases, with 20 bases between. The CDR3 DNA reads as TGTGCCAGCAGTGAAAGGGTTCAGGGGTCCTTATCCCACTTT. This gives the protein CASSERVQGSLSHF.

The V call is TRBV18, the J call TRBJ1-5; no firm D call. V gave up 5 bases and J gave up 0 bases, with 11 bases separating them. The CDR3 covers 15 residues. Germline CDR1 KGHSH, CDR2 LQKENI. CDR3 bases: TGTGCCAGCTCAAGAGTTTCCCATAGCAATCAGCCCCAGCATTTT. Its translation: CASSRVSHSNQPQHF.

This clone showed up just a few times. The V gene is TRBV7-2, the J gene TRBJ1-1, with D possibly TRBD1 on 6 matching bases. Germline CDR1 SGHTA, CDR2 FQGNSA. V was cut by 2 bases and J by 7 bases, with 11 bases left in between. The CDR3 contains 13 residues. CDR3 DNA sequence: TGTGCCAGCAGCTTACAGGGCAGGGGTGAAGCTTTCTTT. Amino acid sequence: CASSLQGRGEAFF. The variable domain in full, completed from reference TRBV7-2 and TRBJ1-1, reads GAGVSQSPSNKVTEKGKDVELRCDPISGHTALYWYRQSLGQGLEFLIYFQGNSAPDKSGLPSDRFSAERTGGSVSTLTIQRTQQEDSAVYLCASSLQGRGEAFFGQGTRLTVV.

The chain uses TRBV29-1 and TRBJ2-5; TRBD1 matches 9 bases. The CDR3 length is 12 residues. V shed 7 bases, J shed 5 bases, and the junction held 5 bases outside the gene matches. Per the germline V gene, CDR1 is SQVTM and CDR2 is ANQGSEA. CDR3 coding DNA: TGCAGCGCCTACAGGGGGCTCGAGACCCAGTACTTC. This codes for CSAYRGLETQYF.

The chain's CDR3 is CASSEAGQGVANYGYTF. The CDR3 coding sequence is TGTGCCAGCAGTGAAGCCGGACAGGGGGTAGCTAACTATGGCTACACCTTC. The chain recombines TRBV6-1 with TRBJ1-2; 10 bases align to TRBD1. Trimming at V came to 0 bases and at J to 0 bases, leaving 4 bases not matched to a gene. Germline CDR1 and CDR2: MNHNS and SASEGT. This CDR3 contains 17 residues.

V gene TRBV5-8 combines with J gene TRBJ1-2; no definite D call. The CDR3 is made up of 13 amino acids. Trimming shortened V by 1 base and J by 2 bases, and 6 bases separated the two germline ends. Germline V gene sequence: CDR1 SGHTS, CDR2 YDEGEE. CDR3 residues: CASSLRENYGYTF. The CDR3 DNA reads as TGTGCCAGCAGCTTGAGGGAGAACTATGGCTACACCTTC. Variable domain in full (rest from reference TRBV5-8 and TRBJ1-2): EAGVTQSPTHLIKTRGQQATLRCSPISGHTSVYWYQQALGLGLQFLLWYDEGEERNRGNFPPRFSGRQFPNYSSELNVNALELEDSALYLCASSLRENYGYTFGSGTRLTVV.

CDR3 sequence: CASSLVAGSTDTQYF. CDR3 DNA: TGTGCCAGCAGCTTGGTAGCGGGAAGTACAGATACGCAGTATTTT. The J gene is TRBJ2-3, the V gene TRBV5-4, with 8 positions matching TRBD2. Germline V CDR1 and CDR2: SGHNT, YYREEE (reference sequence). With 0 bases clipped from V and 3 bases from J, the junction kept 3 bases outside the gene matches. CDR3 length equals 15 residues.

V and J are TRBV7-8 and TRBJ1-3; the D gene is possibly TRBD1 (5 bases). The V gene's germline CDR1 is SGHVS and CDR2 FQNEAQ. V lost 2 bases, J lost 2 bases, and 13 bases lay in between. There are 16 residues in the CDR3. CDR3 protein: CASSLRQSLAGNTIYF. The CDR3 DNA follows: TGTGCCAGCAGCTTAAGACAGAGCTTGGCTGGAAACACCATATATTTT. The full variable domain, completed using reference TRBV7-8 and TRBJ1-3, is GAGVSQSPRYKVAKRGQDVALRCDPISGHVSLFWYQQALGQGPEFLTYFQNEAQLDKSGLPSDRFFAERPEGSVSTLKIQRTQQEDSAVYLCASSLRQSLAGNTIYFGEGSWLTVV.

This chain connects TRBV6-6 to TRBJ2-7; 9 bases line up with TRBD1. This CDR3 spans 15 amino acids. The V gene end was trimmed by 6 bases and the J gene end by 5 bases; junction bases not matched to a gene: 11. In germline, CDR1 is MNHNY, CDR2 SVGAGI (reference sequence). The CDR3 is CASSSAGTGTNEQYF. The CDR3 DNA is TGTGCCAGCAGCTCCGCCGGGACAGGGACTAACGAGCAGTACTTC.

Here the CDR3 DNA reads TGTGCTAGTGGTTCTAGGCTAGATGAGCAGTTCTTC. The encoded protein is CASGSRLDEQFF. The chain combines TRBV12-5 with TRBJ2-1, with no clear D. Between the trimmed V and J ends, which lost 4 bases and 8 bases, there was a span of 9 bases. CDR3 length: 12 amino acids. The germline CDR1 and CDR2 sequences are LGHNT and FRNRAP.

This clone was picked up a small number of times. This chain joins TRBV2 and TRBJ2-7; 8 nucleotides align to TRBD2. Germline V gene data show CDR1 as SNHLY and CDR2 as FYNNEI. CDR3 length: 19 amino acids. J lost 2 bases, V lost 5 bases, and 20 bases had no gene match. The chain's CDR3 is CASSSGRLAGVHGAYEQYF. Written as DNA, the CDR3 is TGTGCCAGCAGTTCCGGGAGGCTAGCGGGCGTGCACGGAGCCTACGAGCAGTACTTC.

DNA of the CDR3: TGTGCCAGCAGTCTAGCTTCTGCGTATCGGGTCAAAAGCTCCTACGAGCAGTACTTC. It specifies CASSLASAYRVKSSYEQYF. The chain combines TRBV28 with TRBJ2-7; D is possibly TRBD2 (5 bases). The germline CDR1 and CDR2 sequences are MDHEN and SYDVKM. The CDR3 length is 19 residues. Trimming shortened V by 5 bases and J by 0 bases, and 26 bases separated the two germline ends.

Only a few counts were recorded for this clone. The chain is built from TRBV18 and TRBJ2-1, with 10 bases fitting TRBD2. J was trimmed by 0 bases and V by 1 base; bases with no gene match: 0. The V gene's germline CDR1 is KGHSH and CDR2 LQKENI. The CDR3 is 16 residues long. The CDR3 region is CASSPLAGGSYNEQFF. The CDR3 DNA sequence: TGTGCCAGCTCACCACTAGCGGGGGGCTCCTACAATGAGCAGTTCTTC. Drawing the rest from reference TRBV18 and TRBJ2-1, the complete variable domain is NAGVMQNPRHLVRRRGQEARLRCSPMKGHSHVYWYRQLPEEGLKFMVYLQKENIIDESGMPKERFSAEFPKEGPSILRIQQVVRGDSAAYFCASSPLAGGSYNEQFFGPGTRLTVL.

The rearrangement uses TRBV11-2 and TRBJ2-3; TRBD2 matches at 7 bases. In germline, CDR1 is SGHAT, CDR2 FQNNGV. CDR3 length: 16 amino acids. V trimming: 4 bases; J trimming: 0 bases; junction bases outside the gene matches: 7. In DNA form, the CDR3 reads TGTGCCAGCAGCTCTTGGCAGCGGGGTAGCACAGATACGCAGTATTTT. This codes for CASSSWQRGSTDTQYF.

V usage is TRBV5-1 and J usage is TRBJ2-3, with TRBD2 identical over 11 bases. The trim removed 2 bases at V and 2 bases at J, leaving 4 bases unmatched. The germline gives CDR1 SGHRS, CDR2 YFSETQ. The CDR3 length is 16 residues. CDR3 coding DNA: TGCGCCAGCAGCTTCAGACTAGCGGGAACCACAGATACGCAGTATTTT. It encodes CASSFRLAGTTDTQYF.

The chain couples TRBV19 to TRBJ1-2; D is unclear. V gave up 5 bases and J gave up 8 bases, with 21 bases separating them. Germline lookup yields CDR1 LNHDA and CDR2 SQIVND (reference sequence). The CDR3 has 15 residues. The CDR3 is CASSAGSAFVRGYTF. CDR3 sequence (DNA): TGTGCCAGTAGTGCCGGGAGCGCATTTGTTAGAGGCTACACCTTC.

The gene calls are TRBV6-5 and TRBJ1-5, with TRBD1 matching 7 bases. Germline-derived CDR1 and CDR2 are MNHEY and SVGAGI. The CDR3 extends over 15 amino acids. V was clipped by 7 bases and J by 0 bases; unmatched bases: 6. The CDR3 bases are TGTGCCAGCAATGTACAGGGGAATAGCAATCAGCCCCAGCATTTT. This codes for CASNVQGNSNQPQHF.

This chain joins TRBV2 and TRBJ2-4, with 7 bases matching TRBD2. The germline V gene has CDR1 SNHLY and CDR2 FYNNEI. The CDR3 has 14 amino acids. J gave up 6 bases and V 5 bases, and 7 bases lay outside the gene matches. The CDR3 coding sequence is TGTGCCAGCAGTAGGGTGGGGGAGGGAAACATTCAGTACTTC. Its protein is CASSRVGEGNIQYF.

V and J are TRBV7-2 and TRBJ2-3, with D tentatively TRBD2 (5 bases). The CDR3 is 13 residues long. Germline V gene lookup returns CDR1 SGHTA and CDR2 FQGNSA. V lost 0 bases and J lost 13, with 14 bases in between. Here the CDR3 reads CASSLALATKEYF. DNA of the CDR3: TGTGCCAGCAGCTTAGCCCTAGCCACAAAGGAGTATTTT.

Worth noting for this clone: At one boundary the junction diverges from the germline segment, which might be a read error. J is TRBJ1-3 and V is TRBV5-1; the D is unclear. This CDR3 comprises 15 residues. Germline loops: CDR1 SGHRS, CDR2 YFSETQ. The CDR3 loop reads CASSLGSSSGNTIYF. The CDR3 DNA is TGCGCCAGCAGTTTGGGGTCTAGCTCTGGAAACACCATATATTTT.

The V gene is TRBV4-1, the J gene TRBJ2-1; TRBD2 aligns across 15 bases. The CDR3 runs to 17 residues. CDR1 is MGHRA and CDR2 is YSYEKL in the germline V gene. The junction had 5 bases not matched to a gene; V was cut back by 1 base and J by 7 bases. For the CDR3, the DNA is TGCGCCAGCAGCCAAGGAGGACTAGCGGGAGGGGCGAATGAGCAGTTCTTC. Amino acid sequence: CASSQGGLAGGANEQFF.

The CDR3 nucleotides read TGTGCCAGCAGCGTGGACCCCTCCTTAGCGGGAAGGGGCGAGTTCTTC. Translating gives CASSVDPSLAGRGEFF. The rearrangement joins TRBV9 to TRBJ2-1; TRBD2 aligns across 8 bases. There are 16 residues in the CDR3. V was pared by 2 bases and J by 14 bases, with 18 bases of the junction left unmatched. Per the germline V gene, CDR1 is SGDLS and CDR2 is YYNGEE.

The chain has TRBV5-1 and TRBJ2-1; 7 bases map to TRBD1. The V gene's germline CDR1 is SGHRS and CDR2 YFSETQ. The CDR3 length is 16 residues. Unmatched junction bases numbered 6, after V lost 0 bases and J lost 3 bases. The CDR3 DNA is TGCGCCAGCAGCTTGGAGTTACAGGGGAACTACAATGAGCAGTTCTTC. This gives the protein CASSLELQGNYNEQFF.

CDR3: CASSFPTSGSSDTQYF. In nucleotides, the CDR3 is TGCGCCAGCAGCTTCCCGACTAGCGGGAGTTCAGATACGCAGTATTTT. This sequence joins TRBV5-1 and TRBJ2-3, with 12 bases aligning to TRBD2. The V gene end was trimmed by 2 bases and the J gene end by 4 bases; junction bases not matched to a gene: 5. CDR3 length: 16 amino acids. From germline, CDR1 is SGHRS and CDR2 YFSETQ.